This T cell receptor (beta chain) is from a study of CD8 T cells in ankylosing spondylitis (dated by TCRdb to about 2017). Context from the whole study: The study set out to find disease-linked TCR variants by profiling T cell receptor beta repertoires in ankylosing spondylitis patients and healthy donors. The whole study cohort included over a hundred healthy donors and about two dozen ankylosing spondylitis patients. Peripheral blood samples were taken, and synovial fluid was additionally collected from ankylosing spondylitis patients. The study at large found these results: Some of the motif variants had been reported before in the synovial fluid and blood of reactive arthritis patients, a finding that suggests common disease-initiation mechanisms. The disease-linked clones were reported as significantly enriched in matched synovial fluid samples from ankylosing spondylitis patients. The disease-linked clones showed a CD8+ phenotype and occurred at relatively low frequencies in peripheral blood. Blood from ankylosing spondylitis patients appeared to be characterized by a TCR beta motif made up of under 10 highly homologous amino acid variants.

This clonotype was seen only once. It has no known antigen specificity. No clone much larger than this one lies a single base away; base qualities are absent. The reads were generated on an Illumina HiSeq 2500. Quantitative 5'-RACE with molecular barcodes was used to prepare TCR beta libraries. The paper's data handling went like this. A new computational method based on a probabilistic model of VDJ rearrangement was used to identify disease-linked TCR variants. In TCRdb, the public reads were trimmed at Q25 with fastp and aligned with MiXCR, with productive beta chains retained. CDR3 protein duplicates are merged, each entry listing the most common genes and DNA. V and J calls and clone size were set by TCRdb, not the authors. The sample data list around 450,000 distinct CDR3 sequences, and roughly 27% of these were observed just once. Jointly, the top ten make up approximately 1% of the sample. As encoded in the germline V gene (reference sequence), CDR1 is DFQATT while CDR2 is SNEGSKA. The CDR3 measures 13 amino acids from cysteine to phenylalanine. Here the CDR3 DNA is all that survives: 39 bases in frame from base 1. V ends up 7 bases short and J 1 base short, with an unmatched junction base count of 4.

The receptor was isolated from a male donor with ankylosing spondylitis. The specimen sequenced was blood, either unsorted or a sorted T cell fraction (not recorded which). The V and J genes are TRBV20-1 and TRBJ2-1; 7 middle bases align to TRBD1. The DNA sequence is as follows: TGCAGTGGGGGGACAGCGTCCTACAATGAGCAGTTCTTC. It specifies CSGGTASYNEQFF.